The 5 T cell receptor beta chains listed next were all sequenced from one sample in a study of cytomegalovirus exposure and HLA in healthy donors. 13 Jbeta primers and 60 Vbeta primers were used for the PCR. Using immunoSEQ multiplex PCR, the repertoire was profiled, and TCRdb retains in-frame clones only, with some absent. Here the sample spans approximately 150,000 clones, roughly 80% being singletons. Source material: PBMCs. These receptors came from a female donor in good health and CMV-seronegative.

As concerns this clone: Relative to the germline gene, one junction end is altered; a read error may explain this. The rearrangement joins TRBV18 to TRBJ2-5, with D unclear. Germline CDR1 KGHSH, CDR2 LQKENI. The CDR3 length is 13 residues. The CDR3 protein is CASLPTAQETQYF. CDR3 nucleotide sequence: TGTGCCAGCTTACCAACTGCACAAGAGACCCAGTACTTC.

This chain connects TRBV4-1 to TRBJ1-3; 8 nucleotides match TRBD1. Germline V CDR1 and CDR2: MGHRA, YSYEKL. Germline trimming cut 3 bases from V and 3 bases from J; bases unmatched to any gene: 7. The length of the CDR3 is 16 residues. CDR3 residues: CASSHRDRSNGNTIYF. CDR3 in DNA: TGCGCCAGCAGCCACCGGGACAGGTCTAATGGAAACACCATATATTTT.

This clone was seen a few times. V and J are TRBV7-2 and TRBJ2-1; 10 nucleotides align to TRBD2. Germline loops: CDR1 SGHTA, CDR2 FQGNSA. The CDR3 has 15 residues. V shed 2 bases and J 5 bases; nucleotides not matched to a gene: 3. DNA of the CDR3: TGTGCCAGCAGCTTAAATGGACTAGCGGACAATGAGCAGTTCTTC. This codes for CASSLNGLADNEQFF.

The table lists this clone with a count of one. The V call is TRBV4-3, the J call TRBJ1-2, with 9 bases aligning to TRBD1. The V gene's germline CDR1 is LGHNA and CDR2 YSLEER. The CDR3 has 18 residues. V dropped 0 bases and J dropped 2; count of bases not matched to a gene: 10. The CDR3 region has the DNA TGCGCCAGCAGCCAAGATTATACGGGGACAGGGCGGAACTATGGCTACACCTTC. Its protein product is CASSQDYTGTGRNYGYTF.

The chain carries TRBV5-6 and TRBJ2-3; D is undetermined. Germline V CDR1 and CDR2: SGHDT, YYEEEE. The germline V and J ends were trimmed by 6 bases and 4 bases, with 18 bases remaining between them. This CDR3 comprises 15 residues. CDR3 loop: CASTKSSARSDTQYF. DNA for the CDR3: TGTGCCAGCACCAAATCGAGCGCTAGATCAGATACGCAGTATTTT.